This T cell receptor beta chain was identified in a study of STAT5B mutations in CD4+ large granular lymphocyte leukemia. Authors' methods: Productive clonotypes were detectable down to 2.59 x 10-5 frequency. Libraries were prepared by immunoSEQ multiplex PCR; TCRdb keeps only in-frame clonotypes and omits some of them. The V and J calls and clone size are taken from that table; D and trimming were inferred from the DNA. This sample has just under 20,000 clones, with approximately 88% found just once. With V trimmed by 11 bases and J by 4 bases, 11 bases remained unmatched. CDR1 is MNHEY and CDR2 is SVGAGI in the germline V gene. This CDR3 is built from 15 residues.

Sequenced sample: CD4+ T cells from blood buffy coats. This receptor was identified in a human donor in good health. V gene TRBV6-5 combines with J gene TRBJ2-2; 9 positions agree with TRBD2. CDR3 DNA sequence: TGTGCCTGCATGAAGGCTAGCGGGATCACCGGGGAGCTGTTTTTT. Its protein is CACMKASGITGELFF.